The 19 T cell receptor beta chains reported below all come from one sample, sequenced in a study of blood T cell repertoires in COVID-19. The protocol was immunoSEQ multiplex PCR, while the TCRdb copy is restricted to in-frame clones and leaves out a portion. The table has 90,000 to 110,000 clones, around three quarters seen once. Sequencing was done on a sample of peripheral blood. The receptors shown here come from a human donor in a cohort sampled during active or convalescent COVID-19.

The chain is built from TRBV7-6 and TRBJ1-6; a weak D match, TRBD1 (6 bases). This CDR3 region has 17 residues. Germline V CDR1 and CDR2: SGHVS, FNYEAQ. Trimming cost V 5 bases and J 7 bases, with 21 bases left between them. CDR3 DNA sequence: TGTGCCAGCAGCCTAAGCGCCGCTGGACAGTTAAATTCACCCCTCCACTTT. It translates to CASSLSAAGQLNSPLHF.

This sequence joins TRBV5-1 and TRBJ1-3; perhaps TRBD1 as D (6 bases). V shed 4 bases and J shed 3 bases, with 17 bases lying between them. The CDR3 consists of 16 residues. Germline CDR1 is SGHRS and CDR2 is YFSETQ. The CDR3 coding sequence is TGCGCCAGCAGCGTGGACGTATACAGGGTTGGAAACACCATATATTTT. Its translation is CASSVDVYRVGNTIYF.

The rearrangement uses TRBV10-3 and TRBJ2-7; the D is unclear. Per germline, CDR1 ENHRY and CDR2 SYGVKD. This CDR3 is built from 18 residues. V lost 5 bases, J lost 0 bases, and 23 bases lay in between. CDR3 residues: CAISPGSTAVKISYEQYF. The CDR3 DNA follows: TGTGCCATCAGTCCTGGAAGTACAGCAGTAAAAATCTCCTACGAGCAGTACTTC.

The genes are TRBV3-1 (or the pseudogene TRBV3-2) and TRBJ2-7; 7 nucleotides agree with TRBD1. The CDR3 length is 16 residues. V was clipped by 1 base and J by 7 bases; unmatched bases: 13. Germline V gives CDR1 LGHDT, CDR2 YNNKEL (reference sequence). The CDR3 DNA reads as TGTGCCAGCAGCCAAGGGGACAGAAAGCGCGTAAGAGAGCAGTACTTC. Translating it yields CASSQGDRKRVREQYF.

V and J are TRBV5-1 and TRBJ2-5; possibly TRBD2 for D (5 bases). The CDR3 spans 14 residues. V was shortened by 0 bases and J by 5 bases, with 11 bases between the two germline ends. Germline assignment: CDR1 SGHRS and CDR2 YFSETQ. CDR3 amino acids: CASSLAQRVETQYF. The CDR3, as DNA: TGCGCCAGCAGCTTGGCCCAGAGGGTCGAGACCCAGTACTTC.

This chain uses TRBV28 with TRBJ2-3; tentative D call: TRBD2 (6 bases). Looked up from germline, CDR1 is MDHEN and CDR2 is SYDVKM. CDR3 length: 16 amino acids. With 5 bases removed from V and 4 bases from J, the gap between germline ends came to 19 bases. CDR3 protein: CASSPAGTADADTQYF. The CDR3 DNA reads TGTGCCAGCAGTCCCGCGGGGACGGCTGATGCAGATACGCAGTATTTT.

The chain carries TRBV6-6 and TRBJ2-5, with D possibly being TRBD2 (6 bases). Germline loops: CDR1 MNHNY, CDR2 SVGAGI (reference sequence). V shed 9 bases and J shed 5 bases, with 16 bases lying between them. This CDR3 has 13 residues. CDR3 protein: CASRTMSRETQYF. The DNA for the CDR3 is TGTGCCAGTCGGACTATGTCTCGGGAGACCCAGTACTTC.

The V gene is TRBV2, the J gene TRBJ1-3; D gene ambiguous. This CDR3 is built from 11 residues. Trimming left V 8 bases short and J 6 bases short, with 8 bases between. From germline, CDR1 is SNHLY and CDR2 FYNNEI. CDR3 amino acids: CASGRENTIYF. The CDR3 DNA follows: TGTGCCAGCGGGAGGGAAAACACCATATATTTT.

The J gene is TRBJ2-6, the V gene TRBV6-5; TRBD1 is a possible D gene (7 bases). From germline, CDR1 is MNHEY and CDR2 SVGAGI. The CDR3 contains 14 residues. V gave up 8 bases and J gave up 2 bases, with 10 bases separating them. CDR3 nucleotide sequence: TGTGCCAGCCAGGGGGGCCCTGGGGCCAACGTCCTGACTTTC. It encodes CASQGGPGANVLTF.

This clone occurred a few times. This rearrangement joins TRBV5-1 to TRBJ2-7; 8 nucleotides match TRBD1. The J segment lost 2 bases and the V segment lost 3 bases, leaving 4 bases of the junction unmatched. CDR3 length equals 14 residues. Per germline, CDR1 SGHRS and CDR2 YFSETQ. CDR3 nucleotides: TGCGCCAGCAGCTCCGGACAGGGAGCCTACGAGCAGTACTTC. Its protein product is CASSSGQGAYEQYF.

This chain links TRBV7-6 with TRBJ2-7, with TRBD2 matching over 7 bases. This CDR3 is 12 amino acids long. J lost 7 bases, V lost 5 bases, and 5 bases had no gene match. The germline CDR1 and CDR2 sequences are SGHVS and FNYEAQ. CDR3 bases: TGTGCCAGCAGCGACCCAGCGGGGGAGCAGTACTTC. Translated: CASSDPAGEQYF.

V and J are TRBV12-1 and TRBJ2-3; TRBD2 was called by the table and not checked on the DNA. TRBV12-1 is deemed a pseudogene. The CDR3 sequence is 12 residues long. The CDR3 DNA is TGTGCCAGCAGCACCAGCGAAGATACGCAGTATTTT. This translates into CASSTSEDTQYF.

This clone was found once. The rearrangement uses TRBV28 and TRBJ2-2; 10 bases align to TRBD2. This CDR3 has 15 residues. J was trimmed by 6 bases and V by 3 bases; bases with no gene match: 4. The V gene's germline CDR1 is MDHEN and CDR2 SYDVKM. The CDR3, as DNA: TGTGCCAGCAGTTTCCCGGGACTAGCGTCCGGGGAGCTGTTTTTT. Translation gives CASSFPGLASGELFF.

The chain links TRBV28 to TRBJ1-2; 8 bases map to TRBD1. The CDR3 is made up of 14 amino acids. Germline CDR1 is MDHEN and CDR2 is SYDVKM. J was trimmed by 8 bases and V by 5 bases; bases with no gene match: 10. CDR3 region: CASSPGQGWVGYTF. The DNA for the CDR3 is TGTGCCAGCAGTCCCGGACAGGGTTGGGTAGGCTACACCTTC.

The chain uses TRBV3-1 (or the pseudogene TRBV3-2) and TRBJ2-1, with 7 bases identical to TRBD2. The V gene end was trimmed by 4 bases and the J gene end by 0 bases; junction bases not matched to a gene: 6. The CDR3 covers 16 residues. CDR1 and CDR2 (germline): LGHDT, YNNKEL (reference sequence). The CDR3 DNA reads TGTGCCAGCAGCCCACAGCGGGGCCTCTCCTACAATGAGCAGTTCTTC. Translated: CASSPQRGLSYNEQFF.

This chain uses TRBV6-2 or TRBV6-3 with TRBJ1-2; tentatively, D is TRBD1 (6 bases). This CDR3 contains 13 residues. Trimming removed 5 bases at V and 2 bases at J, with 9 bases between. The germline gives CDR1 MNHEY, CDR2 SVGEGT. CDR3: CASSHRENYGYTF. In DNA form, the CDR3 reads TGTGCCAGCAGTCACAGGGAGAACTATGGCTACACCTTC.

The chain links TRBV7-3 to TRBJ2-1; 15 positions match TRBD2. Germline CDR1 SGHTA, CDR2 FQGTGA. This CDR3 region has 15 residues. V trimming: 6 bases; J trimming: 7 bases; junction bases outside the gene matches: 4. CDR3 nucleotide sequence: TGTGCCAGCAGGTACGGGACTAGCGGGAGGAATGAGCAGTTCTTC. Amino acids: CASRYGTSGRNEQFF.

This chain joins TRBV3-1 (or the pseudogene TRBV3-2) and TRBJ1-2; perhaps TRBD1 as D (5 bases). Germline V gives CDR1 LGHDT, CDR2 YNNKEL (reference sequence). V was clipped by 2 bases and J by 5 bases, with 27 bases between them. This CDR3 comprises 19 residues. In nucleotides, the CDR3 is TGTGCCAGCAGCCAACTTCGCCACAGGACCCGCGACGGACCTTATGGCTACACCTTC. It encodes CASSQLRHRTRDGPYGYTF.

The DNA of the CDR3 is TGTGCCAGCAGCTTACGAGGCGGGTCGAACTCCTACAATGAGCAGTTCTTC. It yields the protein CASSLRGGSNSYNEQFF. The chain has TRBV7-2 and TRBJ2-1; the D gene is possibly TRBD2 (5 bases). CDR1 is SGHTA and CDR2 is FQGNSA in the germline V gene. CDR3 length equals 17 residues. The V end was cut by 2 bases, the J end by 0 bases, with 14 bases between.